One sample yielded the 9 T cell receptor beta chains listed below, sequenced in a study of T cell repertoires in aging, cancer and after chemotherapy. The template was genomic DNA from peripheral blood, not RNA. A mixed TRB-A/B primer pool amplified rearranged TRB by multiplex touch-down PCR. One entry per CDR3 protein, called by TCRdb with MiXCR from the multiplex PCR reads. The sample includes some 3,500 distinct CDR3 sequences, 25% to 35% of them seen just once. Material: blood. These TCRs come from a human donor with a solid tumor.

This CDR3 is CASDLTGLDEGFF. Written as DNA, the CDR3 is TGTGCCTCGGACTTGACAGGGTTGGATGAAGGATTCTTT. The V call is TRBV30, the J call TRBJ1-1; 7 bases agree with TRBD1. CDR1 is GTSNPN and CDR2 is SVGIG in the germline V gene (reference sequence). The ends lost 7 bases at V and 14 bases at J; junction bases unmatched: 19. The CDR3 extends over 13 amino acids.

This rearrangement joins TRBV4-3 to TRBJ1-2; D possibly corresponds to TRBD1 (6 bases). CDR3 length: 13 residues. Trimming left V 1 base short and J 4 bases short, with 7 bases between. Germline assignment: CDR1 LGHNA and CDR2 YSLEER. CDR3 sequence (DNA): TGCGCCAGCAGCCAAGGGGACACCTATGGCTACACCTTC. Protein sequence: CASSQGDTYGYTF.

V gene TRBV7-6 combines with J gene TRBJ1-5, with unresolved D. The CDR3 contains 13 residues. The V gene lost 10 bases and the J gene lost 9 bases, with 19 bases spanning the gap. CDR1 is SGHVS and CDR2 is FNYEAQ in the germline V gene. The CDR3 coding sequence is TGTGCCACCAGTGAATCGGGGTGGTTGCCCCAGCATTTT. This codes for CATSESGWLPQHF.

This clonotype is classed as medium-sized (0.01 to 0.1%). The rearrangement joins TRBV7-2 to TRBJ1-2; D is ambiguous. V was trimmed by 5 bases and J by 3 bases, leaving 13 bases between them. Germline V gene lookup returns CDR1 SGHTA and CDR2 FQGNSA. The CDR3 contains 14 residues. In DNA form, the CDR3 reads TGTGCCAGCAGCCCGGAGGGTAGGGACTATGGCTACACCTTC. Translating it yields CASSPEGRDYGYTF.

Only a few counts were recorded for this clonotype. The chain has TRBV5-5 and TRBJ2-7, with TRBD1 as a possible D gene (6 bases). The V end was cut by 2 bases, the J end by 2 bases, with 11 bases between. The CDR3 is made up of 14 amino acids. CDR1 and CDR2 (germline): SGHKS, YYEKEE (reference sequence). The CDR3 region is CASSLAGDTYEQYF. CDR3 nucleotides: TGTGCCAGCAGCTTAGCAGGGGACACCTACGAGCAGTACTTC.

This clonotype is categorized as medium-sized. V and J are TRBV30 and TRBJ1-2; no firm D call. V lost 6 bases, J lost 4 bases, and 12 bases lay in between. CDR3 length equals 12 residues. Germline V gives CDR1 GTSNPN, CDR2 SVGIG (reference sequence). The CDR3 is CACDTHIYGYTF. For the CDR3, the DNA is TGTGCCTGCGATACTCATATCTATGGCTACACCTTC.

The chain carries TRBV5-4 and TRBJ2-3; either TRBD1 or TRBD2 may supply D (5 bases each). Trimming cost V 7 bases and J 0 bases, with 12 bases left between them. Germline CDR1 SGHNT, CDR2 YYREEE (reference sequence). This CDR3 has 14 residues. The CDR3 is CASRGTSSTDTQYF. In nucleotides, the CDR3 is TGTGCCAGCCGTGGGACCTCTAGCACAGATACGCAGTATTTT.

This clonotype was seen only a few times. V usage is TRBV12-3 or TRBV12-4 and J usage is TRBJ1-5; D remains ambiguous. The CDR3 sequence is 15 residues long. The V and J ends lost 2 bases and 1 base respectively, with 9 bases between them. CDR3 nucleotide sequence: TGTGCCAGCAGTTTATTCAACCCCAGCAATCAGCCCCAGCATTTT. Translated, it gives CASSLFNPSNQPQHF.

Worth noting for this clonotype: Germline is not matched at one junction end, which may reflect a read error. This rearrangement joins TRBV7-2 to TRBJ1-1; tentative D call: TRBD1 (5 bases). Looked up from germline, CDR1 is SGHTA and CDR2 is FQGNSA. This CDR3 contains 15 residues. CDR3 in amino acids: CVSSFPGRRNTEAFF. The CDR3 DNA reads TGTGTCAGCAGCTTCCCGGGACGGCGGAACACTGAAGCTTTCTTT.